These T cell receptor beta chains were read from a single sample in a study of blood T cell repertoires in COVID-19. Sequencing was performed with immunoSEQ multiplex PCR; in TCRdb, only in-frame clones are kept and a portion is missing. The sample contains 140,000 or so clones, 80% to 90% of which appear only once. Sequencing was performed on peripheral blood. These receptors were collected from a man in his 60s with active or convalescent COVID-19. The CDR3 runs from the conserved cysteine through the conserved F or W. Fields, in order: D gene, V gene, J gene, clone size, CDR3 protein, CDR3 DNA. A D gene is named only where the DNA matches it firmly. Not every row has a clone size; where given, it reads once, few, many or a size class.

-	TRBV11-2	TRBJ1-4	few	CASSLVVRGLNEKLFF	TGTGCCAGCAGCTTAGTCGTCAGGGGCCTTAATGAAAAACTGTTTTTT
-	TRBV14	TRBJ2-1	-	CASSQPIGRLAGGNEQFF	TGTGCCAGCAGCCAGCCAATAGGTCGGCTAGCAGGTGGTAATGAGCAGTTCTTC
TRBD2	TRBV5-1	TRBJ2-2	once	CASSLALAGNTGELFF	TGCGCCAGCAGCTTGGCCTTAGCGGGAAACACCGGGGAGCTGTTTTTT
TRBD1	TRBV15	TRBJ2-7	-	CATSLDRGRYEQYF	TGTGCCACCAGCCTGGACAGGGGGAGATACGAGCAGTACTTC
TRBD1	TRBV6-5	TRBJ2-7	-	CASKKARGQYEQYF	TGTGCCAGCAAAAAAGCCAGGGGGCAATACGAGCAGTACTTC
TRBD2	TRBV7-6	TRBJ2-5	-	CASSWTSGIGETQYF	TGTGCCAGCAGCTGGACTAGCGGTATAGGAGAGACCCAGTACTTC
-	TRBV9	TRBJ2-2	-	CASSVGQGTNTGELFF	TGTGCCAGCAGCGTAGGGCAGGGGACGAACACCGGGGAGCTGTTTTTT
TRBD1	TRBV19	TRBJ1-2	-	CASRRQQGAGGYTF	TGTGCCAGTAGGAGACAACAGGGGGCGGGCGGCTACACCTTC
TRBD1	TRBV7-8	TRBJ2-4	once	CASRPAGAVTGKNIQYF	TGTGCCAGCAGACCGGCCGGCGCGGTGACAGGGAAGAACATTCAGTACTTC
-	TRBV7-9	TRBJ1-1	-	CASSLVGGNTEAFF	TGTGCCAGCAGCTTAGTTGGCGGGAACACTGAAGCTTTCTTT
-	TRBV18	TRBJ2-1	-	CASSPRYSTNNEQFF	TGTGCCAGCTCACCACGATACAGCACAAACAATGAGCAGTTCTTC
-	TRBV27	TRBJ1-2	-	CASSPTPDYGYTF	TGTGCCAGCAGTCCGACTCCGGACTATGGCTACACCTTC
-	TRBV2	TRBJ2-7	once	CASSDSAGGEWQYF	TGTGCCAGCAGTGATTCGGCAGGAGGGGAATGGCAGTACTTC
TRBD2	TRBV28	TRBJ2-7	-	CASSSTSGTVGEQYF	TGTGCCAGCAGTTCGACTAGCGGGACTGTTGGCGAGCAGTACTTC
-	TRBV29-1	TRBJ1-6	-	CSVSTGQNSPLHF	TGCAGCGTTTCAACAGGGCAAAATTCACCCCTCCACTTT
TRBD2	TRBV18	TRBJ2-1	-	CASSSRLAGTSYNEQFF	TGTGCCAGCTCATCCAGACTAGCGGGCACTTCCTACAATGAGCAGTTCTTC
TRBD2	TRBV20-1	TRBJ2-7	-	CSASLTSGTYEQYF	TGCAGTGCTAGTCTCACTAGCGGGACGTACGAGCAGTACTTC
-	TRBV7-9	TRBJ2-1	-	CASGRSGEQFF	TGTGCCAGCGGGAGGAGCGGTGAGCAGTTCTTC
-	TRBV6-2/TRBV6-3	TRBJ1-2	once	CASSYFQGLGYTF	TGTGCCAGCAGTTACTTCCAGGGGCTTGGCTACACCTTC
TRBD1	TRBV5-1	TRBJ1-5	-	CASSLGGGQPQHF	TGCGCCAGCAGCTTGGGAGGGGGCCAGCCCCAGCATTTT
TRBD2	TRBV9	TRBJ2-1	-	CASSGTSGDNEQFF	TGTGCCAGCAGCGGGACTAGCGGGGACAATGAGCAGTTCTTC
TRBD1	TRBV7-9	TRBJ2-5	-	CASSSGTGGKETQYF	TGTGCCAGCAGCTCGGGGACAGGGGGTAAAGAGACCCAGTACTTC
-	TRBV3-1/TRBV3-2	TRBJ1-3	once	CASSRKTAGNTIYF	TGTGCCAGCAGCCGAAAGACAGCTGGAAACACCATATATTTT
-	TRBV7-8	TRBJ2-2	-	CATWSRSSTGELFF	TGTGCCACCTGGAGTCGGAGTAGCACCGGGGAGCTGTTTTTT
TRBD2	TRBV28	TRBJ2-5	once	CASSALMGGSETQYF	TGTGCCAGCAGTGCCTTGATGGGCGGGAGCGAGACCCAGTACTTC
-	TRBV2	TRBJ1-5	-	CASTKGGGSQPQHF	TGTGCCAGCACCAAGGGGGGGGGCAGTCAGCCCCAGCATTTT
-	TRBV6-1	TRBJ2-7	-	CASSEHRWGRKDYEQYF	TGTGCCAGCAGTGAACACCGATGGGGGCGGAAAGACTACGAGCAGTACTTC
-	TRBV7-7	TRBJ2-1	few	CASSSTLPGVGNEQFF	TGTGCTAGCAGCTCCACCCTACCGGGAGTAGGCAATGAGCAGTTCTTC
-	TRBV5-6	TRBJ1-5	-	CASSWRRSQPQHF	TGTGCCAGCAGCTGGAGGCGGAGTCAGCCCCAGCATTTT
TRBD1	TRBV6-2/TRBV6-3	TRBJ1-5	-	CASSSETGRNQPQHF	TGTGCCAGCAGTTCCGAGACAGGGCGCAATCAGCCCCAGCATTTT
-	TRBV19	TRBJ1-1	few	CASLGQLRTEAFF	TGTGCCAGTCTTGGACAGCTTAGAACTGAAGCTTTCTTT
TRBD2	TRBV7-2	TRBJ2-1	-	CASSSSPGGLYNEQFF	TGTGCCAGCAGCTCCTCACCGGGAGGCCTTTACAATGAGCAGTTCTTC
TRBD1	TRBV5-6	TRBJ1-5	-	CASSSTGGVSNQPQHF	TGTGCCAGCAGCTCGACAGGGGGCGTGAGCAATCAGCCCCAGCATTTT
TRBD2	TRBV11-2	TRBJ2-1	-	CASSAGLAGLRGQFF	TGTGCCAGCAGCGCCGGACTAGCGGGATTAAGGGGGCAGTTCTTC
TRBD1	TRBV5-4	TRBJ1-4	-	CASSETGVAANEKLFF	TGTGCCAGCAGCGAGACAGGGGTCGCGGCTAATGAAAAACTGTTTTTT
-	TRBV28	TRBJ1-2	-	CASSFSGLQGDGYTF	TGTGCCAGCAGTTTTTCGGGACTCCAGGGAGATGGCTACACCTTC
-	TRBV11-2	TRBJ1-2	-	CASSPGHRQGGYTF	TGTGCCAGCAGCCCCGGACATCGCCAGGGCGGCTACACCTTC
TRBD1	TRBV29-1	TRBJ2-7	-	CSATGGDEQYF	TGCAGCGCAACAGGGGGCGACGAGCAGTACTTC
TRBD2	TRBV27	TRBJ2-3	-	CASSFLRREGTDTQYF	TGTGCCAGCAGTTTCCTCCGGCGGGAGGGCACAGATACGCAGTATTTT
-	TRBV3-1/TRBV3-2	TRBJ2-5	few	CASSQGMEQETQYF	TGTGCCAGCAGCCAAGGGATGGAGCAAGAGACCCAGTACTTC
TRBD2	TRBV28	TRBJ2-7	-	CASRPGLAGSEQYF	TGTGCCAGCAGACCGGGACTAGCGGGAAGCGAGCAGTACTTC
TRBD1	TRBV19	TRBJ2-1	-	CASSMGQGYSSYNEQFF	TGTGCCAGTAGTATGGGACAGGGGTACAGCTCCTACAATGAGCAGTTCTTC
-	TRBV18	TRBJ2-7	-	CASSPPPGHGLYEQYF	TGTGCCAGCTCACCACCGCCGGGACACGGCCTATACGAGCAGTACTTC
-	TRBV6-6	TRBJ1-1	-	CASRFDTEAFF	TGTGCCAGCAGATTCGACACTGAAGCTTTCTTT
-	TRBV12-5	TRBJ2-5	-	CASAPGDGTQYF	TGTGCTAGTGCCCCCGGTGATGGGACCCAGTACTTC
TRBD2	TRBV7-3	TRBJ2-3	-	CASSRLAGVTDTQYF	TGTGCCAGCAGCCGACTAGCGGGAGTCACAGATACGCAGTATTTT
TRBD2	TRBV11-3	TRBJ2-3	-	CASSPGGGSGRAGTQYF	TGTGCCAGCAGCCCCGGAGGGGGTAGCGGGAGGGCTGGTACGCAGTATTTT
TRBD2	TRBV9	TRBJ2-7	few	CASSVGPSGSPEQYF	TGTGCCAGCAGCGTAGGGCCTAGCGGGAGTCCCGAGCAGTACTTC
-	TRBV28	TRBJ1-2	-	CASSSRSYGYTF	TGTGCCAGCAGTTCCCGGAGCTATGGCTACACCTTC
-	TRBV19	TRBJ2-2	-	CASSIGQGAGELFF	TGTGCCAGTAGTATAGGGCAGGGCGCCGGGGAGCTGTTTTTT